Following are 26 T cell receptor beta chains from one sample sequenced in a study of control samples from healthy donors and cancer patients. Sequencing was performed with immunoSEQ multiplex PCR; in TCRdb, only in-frame clones are kept and a portion is missing. The table includes tens of thousands of clones, approximately 87% detected once. Specimen: PBMCs. The source of these receptors is a woman aged 50 to 60 with head and neck cancer.

V is TRBV7-6 and J is TRBJ2-3; D is ambiguous. Germline V gene lookup returns CDR1 SGHVS and CDR2 FNYEAQ. The CDR3 consists of 12 residues. Trimming removed 1 base at V and 5 bases at J, with 4 bases between. The CDR3 is CASSLVEDTQYF. DNA of the CDR3: TGTGCCAGCAGCTTAGTAGAAGATACGCAGTATTTT.

The gene calls are TRBV19 and TRBJ1-5, with 9 bases matching TRBD1. This CDR3 contains 16 residues. Trimming took 4 bases from V and 7 from J; bases not matched to a gene: 11. Germline CDR1 LNHDA, CDR2 SQIVND (reference sequence). CDR3 nucleotide sequence: TGTGCCAGTAGTACCAGGGACAGGGTTAGGGGACAGCCCCAGCATTTT. It specifies CASSTRDRVRGQPQHF.

This clone was seen a single time. CDR3 region: CASSFLTYNEQFF. In DNA form, the CDR3 reads TGTGCCAGCAGCTTTCTTACATACAATGAGCAGTTCTTC. The V and J genes are TRBV7-2 and TRBJ2-1, with unresolved D. V was pared by 3 bases and J by 4 bases, with 7 bases between. This CDR3 contains 13 residues. Germline-derived CDR1 and CDR2 are SGHTA and FQGNSA.

The chain recombines TRBV5-6 with TRBJ2-3; a weak D match, TRBD1 (6 bases). The V end was cut by 4 bases, the J end by 3 bases, with 15 bases between. This CDR3 is 15 amino acids long. Germline CDR1 is SGHDT and CDR2 is YYEEEE. The CDR3 DNA sequence: TGTGCCAGCAGCGGGGGCGGGTTGGCGACAGATACGCAGTATTTT. Its protein is CASSGGGLATDTQYF.

This chain links TRBV9 with TRBJ1-1; unclear D gene. The length of the CDR3 is 12 residues. Germline loops: CDR1 SGDLS, CDR2 YYNGEE. Trimming removed 4 bases from V and 7 bases from J, with 11 bases in between. CDR3 nucleotides: TGTGCCAGCAGCCCGGGAGGGCGTGAAGCTTTCTTT. Translated: CASSPGGREAFF.

In DNA, the CDR3 is TGTGCCACCAGCAGAGAGGGGACACGGGCCTATGGCTACACCTTC. Residues: CATSREGTRAYGYTF. V gene TRBV15 combines with J gene TRBJ1-2; possibly TRBD1 for D (6 bases). The CDR3 is 15 residues long. Germline V gene lookup returns CDR1 LNHNV and CDR2 YYDKDF (reference sequence). V was trimmed by 0 bases and J by 4 bases, leaving 12 bases between them. The full variable domain, with the rest looked up from reference TRBV15 and TRBJ1-2, is DAMVIQNPRYQVTQFGKPVTLSCSQTLNHNVMYWYQQKSSQAPKLLFHYYDKDFNNEADTPDNFQSRRPNTSFCFLDIRSPGLGDTAMYLCATSREGTRAYGYTFGSGTRLTVV.

V is TRBV12-3 or TRBV12-4 and J is TRBJ2-3; D is unresolved. V lost 5 bases, J lost 7 bases, and 13 bases lay in between. This CDR3 contains 13 residues. CDR3: CASSPPYSHTQYF. The CDR3 bases are TGTGCCAGCAGTCCCCCTTATAGTCATACGCAGTATTTT.

This chain uses TRBV2 with TRBJ1-1; TRBD1 matches at 8 bases. The CDR3 extends over 15 amino acids. Germline V gene data show CDR1 as SNHLY and CDR2 as FYNNEI. The V and J ends lost 1 base and 11 bases, in that order; junction bases with no gene match: 12. The CDR3 nucleotides read TGTGCCAGCAGTGAAGTTGGACAGGGCGCGGGCTCGGCTTTCTTT. Its translation: CASSEVGQGAGSAFF.

The gene calls are TRBV6-2 or TRBV6-3 and TRBJ2-7, with 8 positions matching TRBD1. The CDR3 runs to 15 residues. Trimming removed 5 bases from V and 6 bases from J; junction bases left unmatched: 12. In germline, CDR1 is MNHEY, CDR2 SVGEGT. CDR3 sequence: CASSRSSTGVGEQYF. Here the CDR3 DNA reads TGTGCCAGCAGTCGCTCATCGACAGGGGTTGGCGAGCAGTACTTC.

The gene calls are TRBV6-5 and TRBJ1-1; TRBD1 aligns across 8 bases. Germline V gene sequence: CDR1 MNHEY, CDR2 SVGAGI. Trimming cost V 3 bases and J 4 bases; bases outside gene matches: 10. The CDR3 spans 16 residues. The DNA of the CDR3 is TGTGCCAGCAGTTATGGGCAGGGGGCGGTTGGCACTGAAGCTTTCTTT. Residues: CASSYGQGAVGTEAFF.

V usage is TRBV7-9 and J usage is TRBJ1-4, with TRBD1 as a possible D gene (5 bases). The V end lost 5 bases, the J end lost 6 bases, and 16 bases lay between the germline ends. There are 15 residues in the CDR3. Germline V gene lookup returns CDR1 SEHNR and CDR2 FQNEAQ (reference sequence). CDR3 nucleotide sequence: TGTGCCAGCAGCCTGCAGGGCCCGCGGGATGAAAAACTGTTTTTT. Translation gives CASSLQGPRDEKLFF.

This clone occurred a few times. The J gene is TRBJ2-7, the V gene TRBV4-2; D remains unclear. Germline CDR1 LGHNA, CDR2 YNFKEQ. Deletions cut 4 bases from V and 3 bases from J, with 10 bases between. This CDR3 is built from 13 residues. The CDR3 loop reads CASSREGFYEQYF. The CDR3 nucleotides read TGTGCCAGCAGCCGAGAAGGGTTCTACGAGCAGTACTTC.

CDR3 sequence (DNA): TGTGCCGACTCGGGGCCCGATACGCAGTATTTT. Its protein product is CADSGPDTQYF. The chain couples TRBV6-5 to TRBJ2-3; perhaps D is TRBD1 or TRBD2 (5 bases each). V lost 11 bases and J lost 6, with 12 bases in between. The CDR3 has 11 residues. The germline V gene has CDR1 MNHEY and CDR2 SVGAGI.

The V and J genes are TRBV4-3 and TRBJ1-4, with TRBD1 as a possible D gene (6 bases). CDR1 is LGHNA and CDR2 is YSLEER in the germline V gene. This CDR3 contains 14 residues. V shed 0 bases and J shed 4 bases, with 6 bases lying between them. The CDR3 DNA sequence: TGCGCCAGCAGCCAAGACAGGGGTAATGAAAAACTGTTTTTT. Protein sequence: CASSQDRGNEKLFF.

The chain is built from TRBV14 and TRBJ2-3; the D gene is possibly TRBD2 (7 bases). V lost 4 bases and J lost 0, with 17 bases in between. Germline V gives CDR1 SGHDN, CDR2 FVKESK. The CDR3 totals 17 residues. The CDR3, as DNA: TGTGCCAGCAGCCTAGCGCTGGGGGGGGCGAGCACAGATACGCAGTATTTT. Protein: CASSLALGGASTDTQYF.

This clone has more than one count but fewer than ten. J is TRBJ2-7 and V is TRBV10-1, with a weak D call TRBD1 (5 bases). The germline V gene encodes CDR1 WNHNN and CDR2 SYGVQD (reference sequence). CDR3 size: 12 residues. V was trimmed by 5 bases and J by 6 bases, leaving 11 bases between them. This CDR3 reads CASSLGVGEQYF. CDR3 DNA: TGCGCCAGCAGTTTAGGGGTTGGCGAGCAGTACTTC.

J is TRBJ1-4 and V is TRBV7-2, with D unresolved. V lost 5 bases, J lost 0 bases, and 10 bases lay in between. This CDR3 is built from 15 residues. Germline V gives CDR1 SGHTA, CDR2 FQGNSA. The CDR3 nucleotides are TGTGCCAGCAGCCCTAAGGCAGCAACTAATGAAAAACTGTTTTTT. Encoded protein: CASSPKAATNEKLFF.

The chain links TRBV3-1 (or the pseudogene TRBV3-2) to TRBJ1-6, with D perhaps TRBD1 (5 bases). Germline CDR1 LGHDT, CDR2 YNNKEL (reference sequence). With 1 base removed from V and 7 bases from J, the gap between germline ends came to 14 bases. CDR3 length: 16 residues. The CDR3 nucleotides are TGTGCCAGCAGCCAAGGACTCCCAGGGTCGAATTCACCCCTCCACTTT. Its translation is CASSQGLPGSNSPLHF.

The chain couples TRBV6-5 to TRBJ2-5; D is undetermined. The CDR3 loop spans 14 amino acids. V lost 6 bases and J 5 bases, leaving 16 bases between the germline ends. The germline V gene has CDR1 MNHEY and CDR2 SVGAGI. CDR3 sequence reads: CASSYLGRWETQYF. CDR3 bases: TGTGCCAGCAGCTATCTAGGGCGTTGGGAGACCCAGTACTTC.

This clone was seen more than once but under ten times. The chain joins TRBV5-4 to TRBJ1-4, with TRBD1 matching 7 bases. Trimming took 1 base from V and 8 from J; bases not matched to a gene: 8. The CDR3 is made up of 15 amino acids. CDR1 and CDR2 from the germline V gene are SGHNT and YYREEE (reference sequence). DNA of the CDR3: TGTGCCAGCAGCTTGACAGGGGCAGGGGAGGAAAAACTGTTTTTT. Amino acid sequence: CASSLTGAGEEKLFF. The whole variable domain, filled in from reference TRBV5-4 and TRBJ1-4, reads ETGVTQSPTHLIKTRGQQVTLRCSSQSGHNTVSWYQQALGQGPQFIFQYYREEENGRGNFPPRFSGLQFPNYSSELNVNALELDDSALYLCASSLTGAGEEKLFFGSGTQLSVL.

The chain links TRBV7-8 to TRBJ1-5; 7 positions match TRBD1. Per germline, CDR1 SGHVS and CDR2 FQNEAQ. Trimming cost V 1 base and J 6 bases; bases outside gene matches: 3. CDR3 length: 14 residues. The CDR3 DNA is TGTGCCAGCAGCTTAGTGACAGGGCGTCAGCCCCAGCATTTT. It specifies CASSLVTGRQPQHF. The full variable domain, rest sourced from reference TRBV7-8 and TRBJ1-5, is GAGVSQSPRYKVAKRGQDVALRCDPISGHVSLFWYQQALGQGPEFLTYFQNEAQLDKSGLPSDRFFAERPEGSVSTLKIQRTQQEDSAVYLCASSLVTGRQPQHFGDGTRLSIL.

This chain links TRBV29-1 with TRBJ1-6, with 12 bases matching TRBD1. The CDR3 contains 15 residues. Germline V gene data show CDR1 as SQVTM and CDR2 as ANQGSEA. V gave up 5 bases and J gave up 9 bases; unmatched junction bases: 8. The DNA of the CDR3 is TGCAGCGTTCAGGCCGGGACAGGGGGCGGTTCACCCCTCCACTTT. This translates into CSVQAGTGGGSPLHF.

This clone was counted once. V gene TRBV28 combines with J gene TRBJ2-2; no definite D call. This CDR3 is 13 amino acids long. The V end was cut by 2 bases, the J end by 5 bases, with 6 bases between. Germline CDR1 MDHEN, CDR2 SYDVKM. The CDR3: CASSLGYTGELFF. As DNA, the CDR3 is TGTGCCAGCAGTTTAGGGTATACCGGGGAGCTGTTTTTT.

The J gene is TRBJ2-7, the V gene TRBV5-1; 8 positions match TRBD2. The CDR3 has 14 residues. From germline, CDR1 is SGHRS and CDR2 YFSETQ. J gave up 3 bases and V 2 bases, and 4 bases lay outside the gene matches. DNA for the CDR3: TGCGCCAGCAGCTTCGGGGGGGCTGACTACGAGCAGTACTTC. Amino acid sequence: CASSFGGADYEQYF.

The rearrangement links TRBV3-1 (or the pseudogene TRBV3-2) to TRBJ1-1; D not resolved. This CDR3 spans 14 amino acids. V lost 1 base and J 4 bases, leaving 10 bases between the germline ends. Germline CDR1 and CDR2: LGHDT and YNNKEL (reference sequence). CDR3: CASSQVGITTEAFF. CDR3 sequence (DNA): TGTGCCAGCAGCCAAGTCGGGATTACCACTGAAGCTTTCTTT.

The J gene is TRBJ1-6, the V gene TRBV7-3; 7 bases are a match to TRBD1. Trimming took 5 bases from V and 9 from J; bases not matched to a gene: 7. This CDR3 region has 14 residues. The germline V gene has CDR1 SGHTA and CDR2 FQGTGA. The CDR3 bases are TGTGCCAGCAGCGCAGGGGGACAAAGTTCACCCCTCCACTTT. Amino acids: CASSAGGQSSPLHF. Variable domain in full (rest from reference TRBV7-3 and TRBJ1-6): GAGVSQTPSNKVTEKGKYVELRCDPISGHTALYWYRQSLGQGPEFLIYFQGTGAADDSGLPNDRFFAVRPEGSVSTLKIQRTERGDSAVYLCASSAGGQSSPLHFGNGTRLTVT.